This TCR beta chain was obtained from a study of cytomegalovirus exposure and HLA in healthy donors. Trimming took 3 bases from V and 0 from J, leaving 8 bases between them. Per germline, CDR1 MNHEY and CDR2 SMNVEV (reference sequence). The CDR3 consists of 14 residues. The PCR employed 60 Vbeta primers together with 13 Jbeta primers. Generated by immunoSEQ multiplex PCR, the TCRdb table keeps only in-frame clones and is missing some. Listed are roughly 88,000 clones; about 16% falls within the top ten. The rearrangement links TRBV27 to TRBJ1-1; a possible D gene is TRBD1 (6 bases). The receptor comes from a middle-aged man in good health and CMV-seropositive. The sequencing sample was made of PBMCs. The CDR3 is CASSLHRVNTEAFF. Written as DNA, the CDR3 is TGTGCCAGCAGTTTGCACAGGGTGAACACTGAAGCTTTCTTT.